Given below is one TCR beta chain in context. This clonotype was recorded many times. Which antigen it targets is not known. Per-nucleotide qualities are absent, and no much larger clonotype sits a single base away. The data were obtained in a study of regulatory T cells in long-lasting Graves disease (dated by TCRdb to about 2021). As for the study more broadly: Newly diagnosed Graves' disease patients had taken antithyroid drugs for less than 3 months. Patients with persistent Graves' disease were compared with patients with newly diagnosed Graves' disease using TCR sequencing and RNA sequencing of peripheral blood. The study was conducted in China and was registered as a clinical trial. TCR sequencing covered some 13 persistent and around 20 newly diagnosed Graves' disease patients, some 33 samples in total. What the work shows at the level of the full study, not this receptor alone: Persistent patients shared more public clonotypes among themselves (around 2,700) than newly diagnosed patients did (more than 950). Lower TCR Shannon entropy and fewer highly expanded clones were observed in persistent Graves' disease patients than in newly diagnosed patients, which suggested clonal expansion. Because the primary lesion, thyroid tissue, could not be accessed, the study looked at peripheral blood alone. The small sample size was acknowledged by the authors as a limitation that may reduce accuracy. Only the TCR beta chain was sequenced and analyzed.

The library was produced with multiplex PCR. Instrument on record: Illumina HiSeq 4000. TCR beta libraries were built with iRepertoire HTBI primers and Arm-PCR amplification of CDR3 regions. PCR products were gel purified before sequencing. Per the authors' processing: Across samples, approximately 68 TRBV and 13 to 15 TRBJ segments were identified and used for gene usage analysis of CDR3 amino acid clonotypes. COPE and FqMerger were used to merge filtered high-quality paired reads into contigs. BLAST was used to align contigs to IMGT TRBV, TRBD and TRBJ reference genes, with CDR3 defined following IMGT. Any clonotype with a frequency above 0.1% was counted as a highly expanded clone. Shannon entropy served as the measure of repertoire diversity, while the Gini coefficient captured V-J evenness. Clonotypes shared by more than one individual were considered public. TCRdb itself trimmed the public reads at Q25 with fastp, ran MiXCR and retained productive beta chains. Rows with a matching CDR3 protein are joined into one entry that keeps the most common DNA and genes. The V and J calls and clone size come from TCRdb's table, not from the authors' own analysis. The sample has around 320,000 distinct CDR3 sequences on record, around 17% of them singletons. Of the sample, 25% to 30% is held by the ten largest clones.

The sample's time point label, in plain terms: newly diagnosed GD, antithyroid drugs for less than 3 months. For both TCR sequencing and RNA sequencing, RNA was extracted from PBMCs using TRIzol. Graves' disease was diagnosed according to American Thyroid Association guidelines. Patients for the study were recruited at an endocrinology department in Xi'an, China. From each patient, 7.5 to 9.5 milliliters of peripheral blood was collected into an EDTA anticoagulant tube. PBMCs were isolated by Ficoll Paque Plus density gradient separation without further T cell sorting. RNA quality was checked with an Agilent 2100 Bioanalyzer and agarose gel, and concentration with a NanoDrop 2000. This sample also belongs to another study, concerning T cells in Graves' hyperthyroidism and ophthalmopathy. The second paper states: Stable Graves' hyperthyroidism was defined as no progression to ophthalmopathy during 18 months of follow-up. The hyperthyroidism patients were between 18 and 65 years old and newly diagnosed, with a disease duration of less than 2 months. Exclusion was applied to patients with uncontrolled infections, other autoimmune diseases, pregnancy or lactation. Diagnoses relied on clinical symptoms, serum thyroxine and TRAb, thyroid ultrasound and orbital computed tomography. The TCR CDR3 was subjected to a first round of RT-PCR using the HTBI primer set and the Qiagen OneStep RT-PCR kit. Most expanded thyroid clonotypes (frequency above 0.001) were also detected in blood, a finding suggesting that blood repertoires may reflect thyroid immune responses. A model built on a 13 V-J signature distinguished ophthalmopathy from stable hyperthyroidism, reaching roughly 88% sensitivity and around 81% specificity in cross-validation and 80%/75% in testing. During validation, the model predicted progression to ophthalmopathy a median of around six months ahead of onset, with almost 71% sensitivity and roughly 72% specificity. To identify distinguishing TCR V-J signatures, a discovery cohort of 90 to 100 patients was used, comprising 40 to 45 with Graves' ophthalmopathy and 55 to 65 with stable Graves' hyperthyroidism. Prospective prediction of ophthalmopathy was tested in an independent validation cohort consisting of about 20 hyperthyroidism patients and some 17 patients who later progressed to ophthalmopathy. The approximately 98 discovery patients were randomly divided into training and test sets at a 7:3 ratio. The study also compared thyroid tissue and blood T-cell repertoires from 6 or 7 Graves' hyperthyroidism patients. Once sampling was done, hyperthyroidism patients were given methimazole at a starting dose of 30 mg daily, whereas ophthalmopathy patients were given high-dose intravenous methylprednisolone. Libraries were constructed in a second round of multiplex PCR, after which size selection and purification were performed. Paired-end sequencing of the libraries was performed with 100 bp reads on an Illumina HiSeq2000. SOAPnuke was used to process the raw data, with reads discarded if the reads contained adapters or uncalled bases, had a mean Phred below 15, or lacked an exact constant-primer or identifier match. High-quality paired reads were merged with COPE v1.2.5, and unique nucleotide sequences were defined as clonotypes. MiTCR v1.1 was used to align the clonotypes against IMGT TRBV, TRBD and TRBJ reference segments. Analysis was restricted to V-J combinations with a frequency above 0.0001, which covered about 99% of repertoires. The TCS score was defined as the ratio of F50 (clonal expansion) to E x V (chaos), calculated using BLOSUM62-based TCRdist between CDR3 peptides within each V-J. Welch's t-statistics and random forest reduced roughly 540 V-J features to about 12, which were used in a naive Bayes classifier (R e1071). No statistical method was used to set the sample size in advance, and investigators knew the group allocation. According to the paper, TCR Vbeta CDR3 sequencing was carried out on over 130 peripheral blood samples, which came from approximately 43 ophthalmopathy, some 73 hyperthyroidism and approximately 17 progressor patients.

This sequence was found in a man aged 40-49 years with Graves disease. Donor details come from another sample of the same person, matched by shared clones. This specimen consisted of peripheral blood mononuclear cells (PBMCs), obtained at new diagnosis, from a patient treated with antithyroid drugs.

The DNA sequence is as follows: TGCGCCAGCAGGATGAGAACAGCGAACACCGGGGAGCTGTTTTTT. This yields the protein CASRMRTANTGELFF. Recombination connected TRBV5-1 to TRBJ2-2; no D gene is confidently identified. V is pared back by 5 bases and J by 0 bases, with 11 bases lying between the germline termini. The CDR3 measures 15 amino acids from cysteine to phenylalanine. The entry retains the CDR3 DNA only, 45 bases that are in frame from base 1. CDR1 SGHRS and CDR2 YFSETQ were looked up in the germline V gene.